This TCR beta chain derives from a study of cytomegalovirus exposure and HLA in healthy donors. This CDR3 is 16 amino acids long. Per the germline V gene, CDR1 is SGHRS and CDR2 is YFSETQ. After removal of 4 bases from V and 5 bases from J, the junction contained 10 bases not matched to a gene. The study ran its PCR with 60 Vbeta and 13 Jbeta primers. Libraries were prepared by immunoSEQ multiplex PCR; TCRdb keeps only in-frame clonotypes and omits some of them. The sample lists about 90,000 clones, over 60% occurring once. V and J are TRBV5-1 and TRBJ2-2; 8 nucleotides match TRBD1. The TCR comes from a woman in her fifties or sixties in good health and CMV-seropositive. Sequenced sample: PBMCs. The chain's CDR3 is CASSPRGQVETGELFF. CDR3 in DNA: TGCGCCAGCAGCCCTCGGGGACAGGTGGAGACCGGGGAGCTGTTTTTT.